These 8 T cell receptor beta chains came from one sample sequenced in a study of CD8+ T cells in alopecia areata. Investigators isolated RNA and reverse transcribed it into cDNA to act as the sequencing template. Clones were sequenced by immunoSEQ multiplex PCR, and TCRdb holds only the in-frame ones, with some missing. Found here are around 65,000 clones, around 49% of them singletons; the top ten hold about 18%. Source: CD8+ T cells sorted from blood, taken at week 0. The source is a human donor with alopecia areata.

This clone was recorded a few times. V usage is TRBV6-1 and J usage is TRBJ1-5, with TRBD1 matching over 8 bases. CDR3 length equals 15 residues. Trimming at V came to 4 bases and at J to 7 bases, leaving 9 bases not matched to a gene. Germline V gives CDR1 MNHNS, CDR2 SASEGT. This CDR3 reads CASSVGTGFRQPQHF. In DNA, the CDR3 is TGTGCCAGCAGTGTCGGGACAGGCTTTCGGCAGCCCCAGCATTTT.

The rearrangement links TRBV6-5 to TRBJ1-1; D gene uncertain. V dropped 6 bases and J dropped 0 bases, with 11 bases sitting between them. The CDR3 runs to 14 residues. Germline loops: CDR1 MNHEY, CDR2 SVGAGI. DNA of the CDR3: TGTGCCAGCAGCGGAGGGAACCTGAACACTGAAGCTTTCTTT. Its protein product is CASSGGNLNTEAFF.

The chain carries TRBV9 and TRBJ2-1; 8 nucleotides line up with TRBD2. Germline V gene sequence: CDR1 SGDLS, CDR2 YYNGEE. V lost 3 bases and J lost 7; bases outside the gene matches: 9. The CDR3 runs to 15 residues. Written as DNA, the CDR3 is TGTGCCAGCAGCGGGGACGCGGGAGGCTGGAATGAGCAGTTCTTC. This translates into CASSGDAGGWNEQFF.

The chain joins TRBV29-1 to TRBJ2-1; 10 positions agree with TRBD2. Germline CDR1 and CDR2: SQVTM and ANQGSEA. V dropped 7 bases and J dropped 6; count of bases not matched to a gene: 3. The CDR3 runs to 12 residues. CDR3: CSAGLAVNEQFF. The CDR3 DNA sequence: TGCAGCGCAGGACTAGCGGTCAATGAGCAGTTCTTC.

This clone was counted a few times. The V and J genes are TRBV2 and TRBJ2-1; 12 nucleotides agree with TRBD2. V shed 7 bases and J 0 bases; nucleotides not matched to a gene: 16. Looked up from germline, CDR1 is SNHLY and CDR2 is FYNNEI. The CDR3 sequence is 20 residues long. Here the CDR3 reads CASTLLAGGHRGGSYNEQFF. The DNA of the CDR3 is TGTGCCAGCACCCTACTAGCGGGAGGACACCGTGGGGGCTCCTACAATGAGCAGTTCTTC.

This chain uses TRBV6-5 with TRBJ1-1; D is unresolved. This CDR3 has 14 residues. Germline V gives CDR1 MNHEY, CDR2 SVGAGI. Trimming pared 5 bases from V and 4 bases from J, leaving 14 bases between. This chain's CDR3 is CASSLGYLGTEAFF. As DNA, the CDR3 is TGTGCCAGCAGTCTCGGATATCTGGGCACTGAAGCTTTCTTT.

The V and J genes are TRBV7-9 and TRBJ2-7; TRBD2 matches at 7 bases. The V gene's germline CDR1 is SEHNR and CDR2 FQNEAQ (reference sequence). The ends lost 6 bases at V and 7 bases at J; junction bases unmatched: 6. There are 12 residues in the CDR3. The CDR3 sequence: CASRGGTAEQYF. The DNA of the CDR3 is TGTGCCAGCAGGGGAGGGACGGCGGAGCAGTACTTC.

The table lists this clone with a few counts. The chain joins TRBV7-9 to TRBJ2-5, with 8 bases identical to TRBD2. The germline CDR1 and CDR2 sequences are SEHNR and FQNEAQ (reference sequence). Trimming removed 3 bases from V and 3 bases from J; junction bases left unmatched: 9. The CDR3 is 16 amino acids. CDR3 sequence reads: CASSLSQTSGKETQYF. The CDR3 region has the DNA TGTGCCAGCAGCTTGTCGCAAACTAGCGGAAAAGAGACCCAGTACTTC.